The sequence of this T cell receptor beta chain was determined in a study of PD-1 blockade in classical Hodgkin lymphoma. All patients experienced relapse after autologous stem cell transplantation, and brentuximab vedotin exposure was variable. Germline V gene sequence: CDR1 LGHNA, CDR2 YSLEER. The CDR3 runs to 15 residues. The V segment lost 2 bases and the J segment 1 base; nucleotides outside the gene matches: 5. Clones were read by immunoSEQ multiplex PCR, and TCRdb kept only the in-frame ones, dropping some. The sample holds nearly 25,000 clones, 60% to 80% seen once. The clonotype originates from a human donor with classical Hodgkin lymphoma. Sequencing was performed on peripheral blood mononuclear cells (PBMCs), taken at baseline. The chain carries TRBV4-3 and TRBJ2-7; 7 nucleotides line up with TRBD1. DNA for the CDR3: TGCGCCAGCAGCCAACAACGGACAGGTTCCTACGAGCAGTACTTC. Encoded protein: CASSQQRTGSYEQYF.